Here is one T cell receptor beta chain with its context. Antigen unknown. All glioblastoma patients lacked an isocitrate dehydrogenase mutation. Primers: 60 V beta forward and 13 J beta reverse. The assay was immunoSEQ multiplex PCR, and TCRdb's table has in-frame clones only and misses some. The sample has roughly 100,000 clones; roughly 79% are singletons. The CDR3 covers 15 residues. The germline V gene encodes CDR1 MNHEY and CDR2 SVGAGI. V lost 5 bases and J lost 4; bases outside the gene matches: 4. This record belongs to a study of glioma-infiltrating T cells after dendritic cell vaccination. At the level of the study: Monocyte-derived dendritic cells, cultured 7 to 8 days with IL-4 and GM-CSF, were pulsed with autologous tumor lysate.

Study conclusions and caveats: Longer survival after dendritic cell vaccination followed higher pretreatment TIL content.

The sequencing here drew on blood, taken before dendritic cell vaccination. The chain has TRBV6-5 and TRBJ2-3; 12 nucleotides line up with TRBD2. The clonotype originates from a human donor with glioblastoma. The CDR3 DNA follows: TGTGCCAGCAGTCGACTAGCGGGGGATTCAGATACGCAGTATTTT. It encodes CASSRLAGDSDTQYF.